This TCR beta chain was documented in a study of cytomegalovirus exposure and HLA in healthy donors. With 4 bases clipped from V and 9 bases from J, the junction kept 20 bases outside the gene matches. Per the germline V gene, CDR1 is SGHVS and CDR2 is FQNEAQ. This CDR3 is 17 amino acids long. 60 Vbeta and 13 Jbeta primers were used in PCR. Repertoires were generated with immunoSEQ multiplex PCR, while TCRdb's copy carries only in-frame clones and drops some. The sample lists 150,000 to 180,000 clones; approximately 80% were seen once. J is TRBJ1-2 and V is TRBV7-8; the match to TRBD1 covers 7 bases. Sample: PBMCs. The receptor was isolated from a woman aged 40 to 49 in good health and CMV-seropositive. The CDR3 sequence: CASSSGQRQGISRRYTF. CDR3 DNA: TGTGCCAGCAGCTCCGGACAGCGACAGGGAATCTCTCGACGCTACACCTTC.